This T cell receptor beta chain was observed in a study of cytomegalovirus exposure and HLA in healthy donors. Overall study results and limits: In a later analysis, a missense DCLRE1C variant was linked to TCR beta V- and J-gene trimming. Per a prior analysis, the majority of TCR beta V segments were productive roughly 87% or roughly 30% of the time. Across donors, sequencing depth was assumed by presence/absence analyses to be roughly uniform.

V lost 2 bases and J 5 bases, leaving 9 bases between the germline ends. The CDR3 sequence is 13 residues long. Germline loops: CDR1 SGHRS, CDR2 YFSETQ. The PCR made use of 60 Vbeta and 13 Jbeta primers. Sequenced by immunoSEQ multiplex PCR; TCRdb stores in-frame clones only, minus some. The table has about 140,000 clones, around 57% seen once; the top ten hold about 1.8%. Though nominally healthy at sampling, donors likely had unrecorded immune exposures. A note on this clone: Its antigen is unidentified. This sample includes further DNA sequences coding for the same CDR3.

The genes are TRBV5-1 and TRBJ2-3; tentatively, D is TRBD2 (5 bases). This clonotype was obtained from a male donor in good health and CMV-seronegative. Sequencing was performed on PBMCs. The CDR3 spells CASSFPGEDTQYF. The CDR3 region has the DNA TGCGCCAGCAGCTTCCCCGGGGAAGATACGCAGTATTTT.